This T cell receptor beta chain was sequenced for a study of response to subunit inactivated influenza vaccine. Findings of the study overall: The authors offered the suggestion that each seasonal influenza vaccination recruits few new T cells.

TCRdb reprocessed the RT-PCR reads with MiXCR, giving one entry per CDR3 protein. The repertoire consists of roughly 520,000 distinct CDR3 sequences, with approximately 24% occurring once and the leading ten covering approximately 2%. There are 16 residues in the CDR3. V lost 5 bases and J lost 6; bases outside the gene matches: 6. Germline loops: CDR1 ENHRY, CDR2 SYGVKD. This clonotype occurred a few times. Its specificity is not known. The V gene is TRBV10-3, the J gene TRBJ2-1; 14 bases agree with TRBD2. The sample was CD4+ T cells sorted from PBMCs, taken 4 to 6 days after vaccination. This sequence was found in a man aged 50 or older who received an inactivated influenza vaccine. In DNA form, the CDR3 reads TGTGCCATCAGTACGACTAGCGGGGGGGCCCGCAATGAGCAGTTCTTC. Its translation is CAISTTSGGARNEQFF.